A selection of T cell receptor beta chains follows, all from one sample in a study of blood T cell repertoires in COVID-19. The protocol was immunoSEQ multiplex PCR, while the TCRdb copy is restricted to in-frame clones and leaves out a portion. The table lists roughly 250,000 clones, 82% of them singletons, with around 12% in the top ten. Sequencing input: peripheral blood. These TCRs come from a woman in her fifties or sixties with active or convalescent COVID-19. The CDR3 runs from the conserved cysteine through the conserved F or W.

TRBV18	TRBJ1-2	CASSPLRTDYGYTF
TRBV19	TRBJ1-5	CTSSLVTGNQPQHF
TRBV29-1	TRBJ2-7	CSARTGLLSSYEQYF
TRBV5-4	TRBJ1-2	CASSLAGVGGYTF
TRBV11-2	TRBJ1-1	CASSPRQGADTEAFF
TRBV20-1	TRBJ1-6	CSASREADPRGSPLHF
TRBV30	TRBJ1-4	CASSPGTGYEKLFF
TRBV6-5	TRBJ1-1	CASSYAYRGSEAFF
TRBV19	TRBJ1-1	CASSFRDRGANTEAFF
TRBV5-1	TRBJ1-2	CASSFGQGSGYTF
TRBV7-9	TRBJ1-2	CASSLTGGPNYGYTF
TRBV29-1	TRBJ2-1	CSAPKDNEQFF
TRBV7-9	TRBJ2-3	CASSFYGGDTDTQYF
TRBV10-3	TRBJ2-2	CAISDPGTASTGELFF
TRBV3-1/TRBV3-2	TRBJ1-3	CASSRTGDRNTIYF
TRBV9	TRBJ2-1	CASSVAERRYNEQFF
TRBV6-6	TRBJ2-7	CASSYPRVSYEQYF
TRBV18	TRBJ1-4	CASSLQGRGEKLFF
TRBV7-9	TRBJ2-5	CASSLEAAGGGQYF
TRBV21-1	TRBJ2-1	CASSKEGDDEQFF
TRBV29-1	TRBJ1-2	CSVEVYPPGLNYGYTF
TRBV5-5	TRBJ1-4	CASSSITRTDLTTNEKLFF
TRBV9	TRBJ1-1	CASSVDRASEAFF
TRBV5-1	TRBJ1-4	CASSLEGGVGGEKLFF
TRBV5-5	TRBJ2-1	CASSLVLSDHNEQFF
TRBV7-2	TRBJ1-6	CASSLDEQVGSPLHF